Listed here are 23 T cell receptor beta chains from one sample, sequenced in a study of blood T cell repertoires in COVID-19. Repertoires were generated with immunoSEQ multiplex PCR, while TCRdb's copy carries only in-frame clones and drops some. Here the sample spans under 250,000 clones, 80% to 90% being singletons. The sample consisted of peripheral blood. The source of these receptors is a man in his forties or fifties with active or convalescent COVID-19.

This rearrangement joins TRBV9 to TRBJ2-3, with D tentatively TRBD2 (6 bases). Germline V gene lookup returns CDR1 SGDLS and CDR2 YYNGEE. V lost 0 bases and J 6 bases, leaving 17 bases between the germline ends. This CDR3 region has 16 residues. CDR3 bases: TGTGCCAGCAGCGTAGGCGAGGGGCCGGGGGAGGATACGCAGTATTTT. Amino acids: CASSVGEGPGEDTQYF.

This clone was counted once. This chain connects TRBV12-3 or TRBV12-4 to TRBJ1-2; 7 bases match TRBD1. CDR3 length equals 13 residues. V was pared by 6 bases and J by 4 bases, with 5 bases of the junction left unmatched. In DNA, the CDR3 is TGTGCCAGCAGCCCGGGACAGTCCTATGGCTACACCTTC. Its translation is CASSPGQSYGYTF.

The chain links TRBV16 to TRBJ1-4; TRBD1 agrees at 9 bases. V trimming: 4 bases; J trimming: 4 bases; junction bases outside the gene matches: 1. Germline V lookup: CDR1 KGHSY, CDR2 FQNENV. The CDR3 is 14 amino acids. The CDR3 spells CASSRTGDNEKLFF. The CDR3 DNA follows: TGTGCCAGCAGCCGGACAGGGGATAATGAAAAACTGTTTTTT.

This clone appeared once. The rearrangement links TRBV5-4 to TRBJ2-1, with TRBD2 matching over 10 bases. From germline, CDR1 is SGHNT and CDR2 YYREEE (reference sequence). This CDR3 has 16 amino acids. V shed 2 bases and J 9 bases; nucleotides not matched to a gene: 11. DNA of the CDR3: TGTGCCAGCAGCTTCAGAGCGGGAGGGCCAACTACTGAGCAGTTCTTC. Encoded protein: CASSFRAGGPTTEQFF.

This clone has just one count. The chain links TRBV5-6 to TRBJ2-7; 12 bases are shared with TRBD1. The length of the CDR3 is 16 residues. Germline CDR1 SGHDT, CDR2 YYEEEE. The V and J ends lost 4 bases and 4 bases, in that order; junction bases with no gene match: 9. The CDR3 region has the DNA TGTGCCAGCAGCCCGGGACAGGGGGCTCTTGGGTACGAGCAGTACTTC. Translating it yields CASSPGQGALGYEQYF.

The CDR3 region has the DNA TGTGCCAGCAGCTTTCGGAGGGGGCCCACAGATACGCAGTATTTT. Translation: CASSFRRGPTDTQYF. The chain joins TRBV11-3 to TRBJ2-3; perhaps TRBD1 as D (7 bases). The V end lost 3 bases, the J end lost 2 bases, and 12 bases lay between the germline ends. CDR1 is SGHNT and CDR2 is YENEEA in the germline V gene. The CDR3 sequence is 15 residues long.

V usage is TRBV5-1 and J usage is TRBJ1-4; D not certain. CDR1 SGHRS and CDR2 YFSETQ come from the germline V gene. Between the trimmed V and J ends, which lost 3 bases and 2 bases, there was a span of 5 bases. The CDR3 consists of 13 residues. The CDR3 DNA reads TGCGCCAGCAGCTACCAGACTAATGAAAAACTGTTTTTT. The encoded protein is CASSYQTNEKLFF.

For this clone: Other DNA sequences within the sample encode an identical CDR3. The CDR3 loop reads CASSSLGGNTEAFF. The CDR3 DNA follows: TGTGCCAGCAGCTCCTTGGGGGGGAACACTGAAGCTTTCTTT. V is TRBV7-2 and J is TRBJ1-1; possible D gene TRBD1, 5 bases. Trimming shortened V by 4 bases and J by 1 base, and 10 bases separated the two germline ends. The CDR3 sequence is 14 residues long. Germline V lookup: CDR1 SGHTA, CDR2 FQGNSA.

V usage is TRBV29-1 and J usage is TRBJ2-1; TRBD2 agrees at 13 bases. V gave up 3 bases and J gave up 7 bases; unmatched junction bases: 9. CDR3 length equals 16 residues. The germline CDR1 and CDR2 sequences are SQVTM and ANQGSEA. The CDR3 spells CSVEGGLAGELNEQFF. The DNA for the CDR3 is TGCAGCGTTGAGGGCGGACTAGCGGGAGAATTGAATGAGCAGTTCTTC.

This clone was seen only once. This sample includes further DNA sequences coding for the same CDR3. J is TRBJ1-6 and V is TRBV7-9; 8 bases map to TRBD1. V lost 2 bases and J lost 9; bases outside the gene matches: 3. CDR1 is SEHNR, CDR2 FQNEAQ, per germline (reference sequence). This CDR3 has 14 amino acids. CDR3 sequence reads: CASSLTGGGSPLHF. The CDR3 coding sequence is TGTGCCAGCAGCTTAACAGGGGGAGGTTCACCCCTCCACTTT.

The CDR3 here is CASSKGTGIQETQYF. In DNA, the CDR3 is TGTGCCAGCAGCAAGGGGACAGGAATACAAGAGACCCAGTACTTC. The chain is built from TRBV5-8 and TRBJ2-5, with 8 bases identical to TRBD1. CDR3 length: 15 amino acids. Germline CDR1 reads SGHTS; CDR2 reads YDEGEE. The V gene end was trimmed by 4 bases and the J gene end by 2 bases; junction bases not matched to a gene: 7. Using reference TRBV5-8 and TRBJ2-5 for the parts outside the CDR3, the full variable domain is EAGVTQSPTHLIKTRGQQATLRCSPISGHTSVYWYQQALGLGLQFLLWYDEGEERNRGNFPPRFSGRQFPNYSSELNVNALELEDSALYLCASSKGTGIQETQYFGPGTRLLVL.

In this sample, this clone turned up many times. This rearrangement joins TRBV7-3 to TRBJ2-7; 7 nucleotides match TRBD1. The V segment lost 3 bases and the J segment 5 bases; nucleotides outside the gene matches: 7. The CDR3 sequence is 14 residues long. CDR1 and CDR2 (germline): SGHTA, FQGTGA. This CDR3 is CASSLTGWGNEQYF. CDR3 in DNA: TGTGCCAGCAGCTTGACAGGGTGGGGCAACGAGCAGTACTTC.

Concerning this clone: The sample holds other DNA sequences that translate to the same CDR3. The V call is TRBV7-9, the J call TRBJ2-5, with D hard to call. Germline V gene data show CDR1 as SEHNR and CDR2 as FQNEAQ (reference sequence). The ends were cut back, 0 bases at V and 0 bases at J, with 8 bases in the middle. The CDR3 contains 15 residues. The CDR3 DNA is TGTGCCAGCAGCTTAGCAGGCGGCTACCAAGAGACCCAGTACTTC. Translating it yields CASSLAGGYQETQYF.

The rearrangement links TRBV6-4 to TRBJ2-3; 13 bases align to TRBD2. CDR1 and CDR2 from the germline V gene are MRHNA and SNTAGT. This CDR3 has 16 amino acids. The V and J ends lost 0 bases and 4 bases, in that order; junction bases with no gene match: 1. The CDR3 nucleotides read TGTGCCAGCAGTGACTCGGGGACTAGCGGGGCAGATACGCAGTATTTT. The encoded protein is CASSDSGTSGADTQYF.

In its sample, this clone was seen a few times. V is TRBV9 and J is TRBJ2-3; 7 bases are shared with TRBD2. The CDR3 totals 14 residues. Germline assignment: CDR1 SGDLS and CDR2 YYNGEE. The V and J ends lost 2 bases and 4 bases, in that order; junction bases with no gene match: 4. Here the CDR3 reads CASSVSGISDTQYF. CDR3 coding DNA: TGTGCCAGCAGCGTGAGCGGGATTTCAGATACGCAGTATTTT.

Regarding this clone: Other nucleotide sequences from this sample produce the same CDR3. The rearrangement joins TRBV5-5 to TRBJ2-1, with TRBD2 identical over 10 bases. This CDR3 spans 17 amino acids. The V segment lost 4 bases and the J segment 0 bases; nucleotides outside the gene matches: 7. Germline V CDR1 and CDR2: SGHKS, YYEKEE (reference sequence). CDR3 protein: CASSPRLAGGSYNEQFF. CDR3 bases: TGTGCCAGCAGCCCAAGGTTAGCGGGGGGCTCCTACAATGAGCAGTTCTTC.

The CDR3 sequence: CASSLDPMTGGAFF. DNA of the CDR3: TGTGCCAGCAGCTTAGATCCAATGACAGGGGGGGCTTTCTTT. The V gene is TRBV11-2, the J gene TRBJ1-1; the match to TRBD1 covers 9 bases. Germline V gene sequence: CDR1 SGHAT, CDR2 FQNNGV. Trimming took 0 bases from V and 11 from J; bases not matched to a gene: 7. This CDR3 has 14 amino acids.

The chain links TRBV7-2 to TRBJ2-5; 7 nucleotides match TRBD2. CDR3 length equals 14 residues. Germline V lookup: CDR1 SGHTA, CDR2 FQGNSA. The junction had 8 bases not matched to a gene; V was cut back by 6 bases and J by 4 bases. CDR3 loop: CASRPRRGLETQYF. The CDR3 bases are TGTGCCAGCAGACCCCGGCGGGGGTTAGAGACCCAGTACTTC.

The chain uses TRBV30 and TRBJ2-7, with D possibly being TRBD1 (5 bases). V lost 0 bases, J lost 2 bases, and 23 bases lay in between. CDR1 is GTSNPN, CDR2 SVGIG, per germline (reference sequence). This CDR3 is 18 amino acids long. The CDR3: CAWSVPRTLGPIAYEQYF. CDR3 coding DNA: TGTGCCTGGAGTGTCCCCCGGACACTTGGGCCCATCGCCTACGAGCAGTACTTC.

The chain employs TRBV5-4 and TRBJ1-4; TRBD1 agrees at 10 bases. This CDR3 spans 14 amino acids. Germline V gene data show CDR1 as SGHNT and CDR2 as YYREEE (reference sequence). J was trimmed by 10 bases and V by 2 bases; bases with no gene match: 5. The CDR3 nucleotides are TGTGCCAGCAGCTTCCTCGGGACAGGGGCAAAACTGTTTTTT. Encoded protein: CASSFLGTGAKLFF.

This sequence joins TRBV5-6 and TRBJ2-3, with a tentative D call TRBD2 (6 bases). V lost 4 bases to trimming and J lost 0 bases, with 15 bases between them. The CDR3 has 16 residues. Germline V CDR1 and CDR2: SGHDT, YYEEEE. The CDR3 sequence: CASSPGGAASTDTQYF. The DNA of the CDR3 is TGTGCCAGCAGCCCCGGGGGAGCGGCCAGCACAGATACGCAGTATTTT. The variable domain in full, with the rest retrieved from reference TRBV5-6 and TRBJ2-3, is DAGVTQSPTHLIKTRGQQVTLRCSPKSGHDTVSWYQQALGQGPQFIFQYYEEEERQRGNFPDRFSGHQFPNYSSELNVNALLLGDSALYLCASSPGGAASTDTQYFGPGTRLTVL.

In its sample, this clone was seen once. This chain uses TRBV30 with TRBJ2-2, with D maybe TRBD1 (6 bases). CDR3 length: 15 residues. The germline gives CDR1 GTSNPN, CDR2 SVGIG (reference sequence). V lost 5 bases, J lost 4 bases, and 17 bases lay in between. CDR3 amino acids: CAWSEGTKGTGELFF. Written as DNA, the CDR3 is TGTGCCTGGTCCGAGGGGACAAAAGGCACCGGGGAGCTGTTTTTT. Looking up the rest from reference TRBV30 and TRBJ2-2 gives the full variable domain: SQTIHQWPATLVQPVGSPLSLECTVEGTSNPNLYWYRQAAGRGLQLLFYSVGIGQISSEVPQNLSASRPQDRQFILSSKKLLLSDSGFYLCAWSEGTKGTGELFFGEGSRLTVL.

The chain employs TRBV2 and TRBJ2-6; no firm D call. From germline, CDR1 is SNHLY and CDR2 FYNNEI. This CDR3 is built from 15 residues. With 4 bases removed from V and 0 bases from J, the gap between germline ends came to 7 bases. The CDR3 bases are TGTGCCAGCAGTGTACTCCACTCTGGGGCCAACGTCCTGACTTTC. This gives the protein CASSVLHSGANVLTF.